This TCR beta chain was documented in a study of T-cell reconstitution after alpha-beta-depleted transplantation in children. V gave up 4 bases and J gave up 10 bases, with 9 bases separating them. CDR1 is SGHRS and CDR2 is YFSETQ in the germline V gene. The CDR3 totals 11 residues. Researchers prepared the TCRbeta library using unique molecular identifiers, the study reports. TCRdb re-derived calls from the PCR reads in MiXCR, one entry per CDR3 protein. This sample carries hundreds of thousands of distinct CDR3 sequences, approximately 16% of them seen once, and the ten largest clones take 0.85% to 1.3%. This clonotype was recorded at least ten times.

The sequence was obtained from a human donor who donated a stem cell graft to a child with acute myeloid leukemia. The sequencing used PBMCs from the stem cell graft donor, collected from the stem cell graft. The rearrangement uses TRBV5-1 and TRBJ2-1, with D possibly being TRBD2 (6 bases). This chain's CDR3 is CASSAAGEQFF. In nucleotides, the CDR3 is TGCGCCAGCAGCGCGGCGGGGGAGCAGTTCTTC.